The 11 T cell receptor beta chains reported below all come from one sample, sequenced in a study of cytomegalovirus exposure and HLA in healthy donors. PCR primers comprised 60 Vbeta and 13 Jbeta primers. The protocol was immunoSEQ multiplex PCR, while the TCRdb copy is restricted to in-frame clones and leaves out a portion. The repertoire holds 200,000 to 250,000 clones, roughly four fifths seen once, with less than 3% in the top ten. Sequencing was carried out using PBMCs. These receptor sequences come from a woman in her thirties or forties in good health and CMV-seronegative.

In this sample, this clone turned up a few times. The CDR3 DNA sequence: TGTGCCAGCGGGGGGTTGAATGGCTACACCTTC. This sequence encodes CASGGLNGYTF. The chain is built from TRBV7-2 and TRBJ1-2, with a possible D match to TRBD1 (5 bases). CDR3 length: 11 amino acids. The germline CDR1 and CDR2 sequences are SGHTA and FQGNSA. Trimming shortened V by 8 bases and J by 6 bases, and 10 bases separated the two germline ends. Together with reference TRBV7-2 and TRBJ1-2, the CDR3 gives the full variable domain: GAGVSQSPSNKVTEKGKDVELRCDPISGHTALYWYRQSLGQGLEFLIYFQGNSAPDKSGLPSDRFSAERTGGSVSTLTIQRTQQEDSAVYLCASGGLNGYTFGSGTRLTVV.

V is TRBV30 and J is TRBJ2-2; 12 bases are a match to TRBD2. This CDR3 contains 19 residues. Trimming took 4 bases from V and 3 from J; bases not matched to a gene: 15. Germline V gene data show CDR1 as GTSNPN and CDR2 as SVGIG (reference sequence). The CDR3 nucleotides are TGTGCCTGGATACTTAGACTAGCGGGAGTTTATTCTGACACCGGGGAGCTGTTTTTT. It translates to CAWILRLAGVYSDTGELFF.

This clone was found a few times. This chain's CDR3 is CASSSRDRGLNEKLFF. CDR3 DNA: TGTGCCAGCAGTAGCAGGGACAGGGGTCTTAATGAAAAACTGTTTTTT. The chain recombines TRBV28 with TRBJ1-4, with 10 bases lining up with TRBD1. Trimming at V came to 5 bases and at J to 4 bases, leaving 7 bases not matched to a gene. From germline, CDR1 is MDHEN and CDR2 SYDVKM. The CDR3 is 16 residues long.

A single count supports this clone. The chain couples TRBV29-1 to TRBJ2-1; tentatively, D is TRBD1 (5 bases). V lost 2 bases and J lost 1, with 6 bases in between. The germline V gene encodes CDR1 SQVTM and CDR2 ANQGSEA. This CDR3 has 13 residues. The CDR3 is CSVERGSYNEQFF. CDR3 coding DNA: TGCAGCGTTGAAAGGGGTTCCTACAATGAGCAGTTCTTC.

The DNA of the CDR3 is TGCGCCAGCAGTGAAGTAGCGGGAGGGGAGGATACGCAGTATTTT. As protein: CASSEVAGGEDTQYF. V is TRBV10-1 and J is TRBJ2-3, with 11 bases matching TRBD2. The CDR3 consists of 15 residues. After removal of 3 bases from V and 6 bases from J, the junction contained 5 bases not matched to a gene. Germline V gives CDR1 WNHNN, CDR2 SYGVQD (reference sequence).

The rearrangement joins TRBV20-1 to TRBJ1-5, with D unresolved. V shed 6 bases and J shed 1 base, with 4 bases lying between them. Per germline, CDR1 DFQATT and CDR2 SNEGSKA (reference sequence). This CDR3 contains 11 residues. In nucleotides, the CDR3 is TGCAGTGCCAGGAGCAATCAGCCCCAGCATTTT. The encoded protein is CSARSNQPQHF.

The rearrangement joins TRBV5-8 to TRBJ2-1; the D gene is possibly TRBD1 (5 bases). Germline loops: CDR1 SGHTS, CDR2 YDEGEE. Trimming cost V 0 bases and J 2 bases, with 9 bases left between them. The CDR3 sequence is 15 residues long. The CDR3 sequence is CASSLGQGPYNEQFF. The CDR3 DNA sequence: TGTGCCAGCAGCTTGGGGCAGGGTCCCTACAATGAGCAGTTCTTC.

The chain couples TRBV11-2 to TRBJ2-1, with TRBD2 matching 8 bases. Germline CDR1 SGHAT, CDR2 FQNNGV. The CDR3 contains 12 residues. V lost 7 bases to trimming and J lost 8 bases; unmatched junction nucleotides: 4. The CDR3 reads CASTAGVHEQFF. CDR3 DNA: TGTGCCAGCACAGCGGGGGTTCATGAGCAGTTCTTC.

This chain joins TRBV5-4 and TRBJ2-1; D might be TRBD2 (5 bases). Germline CDR1 SGHNT, CDR2 YYREEE (reference sequence). The CDR3 consists of 14 residues. The V gene lost 3 bases and the J gene lost 4 bases, with 11 bases spanning the gap. CDR3 protein: CASSSSGIYNEQFF. The CDR3 DNA reads as TGTGCCAGCAGCTCCAGCGGTATATACAATGAGCAGTTCTTC. The full variable domain, rest sourced from reference TRBV5-4 and TRBJ2-1, is ETGVTQSPTHLIKTRGQQVTLRCSSQSGHNTVSWYQQALGQGPQFIFQYYREEENGRGNFPPRFSGLQFPNYSSELNVNALELDDSALYLCASSSSGIYNEQFFGPGTRLTVL.

This clone was recorded only once. This sequence joins TRBV19 and TRBJ2-2; 8 bases line up with TRBD1. Germline V gene lookup returns CDR1 LNHDA and CDR2 SQIVND (reference sequence). This CDR3 has 14 residues. After removal of 3 bases from V and 5 bases from J, the junction contained 2 bases not matched to a gene. The CDR3 nucleotides are TGTGCCAGTAGTATCCACAGGGGGACCGGGGAGCTGTTTTTT. This translates into CASSIHRGTGELFF.

The V call is TRBV15, the J call TRBJ1-5, with 8 positions matching TRBD1. The V and J ends lost 4 bases and 2 bases, in that order; junction bases with no gene match: 7. The CDR3 extends over 16 amino acids. Germline CDR1 reads LNHNV; CDR2 reads YYDKDF (reference sequence). CDR3 sequence reads: CATSNRGYGGNQPQHF. The CDR3 bases are TGTGCCACCAGCAACAGGGGGTACGGGGGCAATCAGCCCCAGCATTTT.